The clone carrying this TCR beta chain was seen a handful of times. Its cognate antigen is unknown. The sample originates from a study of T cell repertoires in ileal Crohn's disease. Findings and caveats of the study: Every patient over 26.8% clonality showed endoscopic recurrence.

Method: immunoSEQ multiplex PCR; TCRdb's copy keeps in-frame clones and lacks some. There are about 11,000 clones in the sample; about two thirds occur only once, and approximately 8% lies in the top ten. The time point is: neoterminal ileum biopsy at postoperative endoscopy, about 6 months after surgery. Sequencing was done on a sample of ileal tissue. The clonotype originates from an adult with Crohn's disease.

In nucleotides, the CDR3 is TGCAGCGTTACTCCCTTAGCGGGAGCTAGCAATGAGCAGTTCTTC. Protein product: CSVTPLAGASNEQFF. The chain links TRBV29-1 to TRBJ2-1, with 9 bases fitting TRBD2. Germline V gene sequence: CDR1 SQVTM, CDR2 ANQGSEA. V gave up 5 bases and J gave up 6 bases; unmatched junction bases: 11. The CDR3 runs to 15 residues.